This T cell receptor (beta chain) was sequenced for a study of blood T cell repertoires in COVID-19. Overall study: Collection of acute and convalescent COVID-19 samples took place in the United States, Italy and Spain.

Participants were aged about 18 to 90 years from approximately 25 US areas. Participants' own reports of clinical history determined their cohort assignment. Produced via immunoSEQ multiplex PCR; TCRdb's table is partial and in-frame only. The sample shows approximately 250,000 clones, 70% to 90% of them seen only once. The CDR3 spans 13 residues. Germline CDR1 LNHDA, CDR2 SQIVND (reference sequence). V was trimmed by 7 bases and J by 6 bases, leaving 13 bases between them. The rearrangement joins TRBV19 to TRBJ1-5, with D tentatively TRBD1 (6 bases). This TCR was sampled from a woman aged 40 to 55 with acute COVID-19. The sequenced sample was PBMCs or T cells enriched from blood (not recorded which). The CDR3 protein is CASIGRGGQPQHF. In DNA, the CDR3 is TGTGCCAGTATAGGCAGGGGTGGTCAGCCCCAGCATTTT.